The 3 T cell receptor beta chains below come from one sample, sequenced in a study of T cell responses to AZD1222 COVID-19 vaccine. Measured with immunoSEQ multiplex PCR; TCRdb has only the in-frame clones, and not every one. Of roughly 150,000 clones in the sample, roughly 92% were seen once. The material sequenced was peripheral blood, taken 28 days after the second AZD1222 dose. The receptors originated from an adult who received the AZD1222 COVID-19 vaccine.

The chain employs TRBV24-1 and TRBJ2-3; 8 bases are a match to TRBD1. V was pared by 4 bases and J by 2 bases, with 13 bases of the junction left unmatched. This CDR3 spans 18 amino acids. Germline CDR1 reads KGHDR; CDR2 reads SFDVKD. The CDR3: CATSDSGGSSIDTDTQYF. CDR3 DNA sequence: TGTGCCACCAGTGACTCAGGGGGCTCATCGATCGACACAGATACGCAGTATTTT.

The V and J genes are TRBV7-2 and TRBJ2-1; D is perhaps TRBD1 or TRBD2 (6 bases each). The CDR3 runs to 15 residues. V dropped 4 bases and J dropped 6 bases, with 16 bases sitting between them. Germline loops: CDR1 SGHTA, CDR2 FQGNSA. The CDR3 DNA is TGTGCCAGCAGCTCGGTCTGGGGGGCCGGCAATGAGCAGTTCTTC. Protein: CASSSVWGAGNEQFF.

This chain links TRBV7-9 with TRBJ1-6; D is unclear. Germline V gene data show CDR1 as SEHNR and CDR2 as FQNEAQ (reference sequence). The CDR3 loop spans 14 amino acids. Trimming shortened V by 5 bases and J by 0 bases, and 5 bases separated the two germline ends. The CDR3 protein is CASSQSSYNSPLHF. The CDR3 region has the DNA TGTGCCAGCAGCCAGAGCTCCTATAATTCACCCCTCCACTTT.